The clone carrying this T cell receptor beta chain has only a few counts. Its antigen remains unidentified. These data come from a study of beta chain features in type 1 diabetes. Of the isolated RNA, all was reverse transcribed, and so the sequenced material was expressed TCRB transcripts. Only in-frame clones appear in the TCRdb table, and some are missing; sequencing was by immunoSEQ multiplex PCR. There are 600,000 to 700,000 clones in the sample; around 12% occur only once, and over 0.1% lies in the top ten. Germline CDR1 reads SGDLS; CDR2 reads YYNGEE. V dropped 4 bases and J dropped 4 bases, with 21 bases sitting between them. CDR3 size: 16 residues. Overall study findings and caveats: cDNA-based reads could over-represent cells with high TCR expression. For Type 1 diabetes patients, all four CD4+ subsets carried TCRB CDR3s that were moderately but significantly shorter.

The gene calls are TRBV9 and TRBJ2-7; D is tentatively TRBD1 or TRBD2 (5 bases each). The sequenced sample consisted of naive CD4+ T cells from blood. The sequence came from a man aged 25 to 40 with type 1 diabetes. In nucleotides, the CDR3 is TGTGCCAGCAGCCTCTCAACGGGGCAGGGCCAGTACGAGCAGTACTTC. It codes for CASSLSTGQGQYEQYF. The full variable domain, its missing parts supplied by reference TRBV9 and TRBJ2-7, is DSGVTQTPKHLITATGQRVTLRCSPRSGDLSVYWYQQSLDQGLQFLIQYYNGEERAKGNILERFSAQQFPDLHSELNLSSLELGDSALYFCASSLSTGQGQYEQYFGPGTRLTVT.